Listed here are 25 T cell receptor beta chains from one sample, sequenced in a study of T-cell reconstitution after alpha-beta-depleted transplantation in children. The TCRbeta library incorporated unique molecular identifiers. TCRdb re-called the PCR reads with MiXCR, one entry per CDR3 protein. The profile covers around 500,000 distinct CDR3 sequences, with about 23% appearing a single time and roughly 14% taken by the ten largest. Sequenced material: PBMCs, mostly from graft donor cells, taken 360 days after TCRalphabeta/CD19-depleted stem cell transplant. The receptor source for this set is a boy in the first two years of life who had a stem cell transplant for acute myeloid leukemia, so the T cells may come from the graft donor.

This chain joins TRBV13 and TRBJ2-3; 12 bases match TRBD2. The germline CDR1 and CDR2 sequences are PRHDT and FYEKMQ (reference sequence). The CDR3 is 19 residues long. V lost 11 bases, J lost 4 bases, and 22 bases stayed unmatched. CDR3 in amino acids: CACCLGLAGGLIFADTQYF. The CDR3 coding sequence is TGTGCCTGCTGTTTAGGTCTAGCGGGGGGGCTGATATTCGCAGATACGCAGTATTTT.

The J gene is TRBJ2-3, the V gene TRBV20-1; 14 bases fit TRBD2. Germline V CDR1 and CDR2: DFQATT, SNEGSKA (reference sequence). This CDR3 comprises 18 residues. After removal of 3 bases from V and 3 bases from J, the junction contained 11 bases not matched to a gene. CDR3 protein: CSARTSGGAMSGTDTQYF. DNA for the CDR3: TGCAGTGCTAGGACTAGCGGGGGGGCCATGAGTGGTACAGATACGCAGTATTTT.

This clonotype came up many times. The chain recombines TRBV28 with TRBJ1-1, with D tentatively TRBD1 (6 bases). The V and J ends lost 4 bases and 4 bases respectively, with 16 bases between them. Germline CDR1 reads MDHEN; CDR2 reads SYDVKM. This CDR3 spans 15 amino acids. The CDR3 spells CASSSWAGAITEAFF. The CDR3 DNA reads TGTGCCAGCAGTTCATGGGCGGGGGCTATCACTGAAGCTTTCTTT.

The rearrangement links TRBV7-8 to TRBJ2-3, with 11 bases matching TRBD2. J lost 4 bases, V lost 5 bases, and 5 bases had no gene match. CDR3 length: 15 residues. Per germline, CDR1 SGHVS and CDR2 FQNEAQ. The CDR3 here is CASSRLAGGSDTQYF. For the CDR3, the DNA is TGTGCCAGCAGCCGATTAGCGGGGGGGTCAGATACGCAGTATTTT.

The sample holds many counts of this clonotype. V usage is TRBV6-5 and J usage is TRBJ2-1; either TRBD1 or TRBD2 may fit D (5 bases each). This CDR3 comprises 16 residues. CDR1 is MNHEY, CDR2 SVGAGI, per germline. Trimming took off 4 bases at V and 5 bases at J, with 18 bases between the two ends. The CDR3 region has the DNA TGTGCCAGCAGTTCCACCGGGACCATGAAGAACAATGAGCAGTTCTTC. Encoded protein: CASSSTGTMKNNEQFF.

This clonotype has ten or more counts. V usage is TRBV6-1 and J usage is TRBJ2-6, with D unclear. CDR3 length: 16 residues. The ends were cut back, 5 bases at V and 1 base at J, with 12 bases in the middle. In germline, CDR1 is MNHNS, CDR2 SASEGT. The DNA of the CDR3 is TGTGCCAGCAGTAAAGATACACTTTCTGGGGCCAACGTCCTGACTTTC. It codes for CASSKDTLSGANVLTF.

The V and J genes are TRBV28 and TRBJ1-6, with D perhaps TRBD1 (6 bases). CDR3 size: 14 residues. V gave up 6 bases and J gave up 10 bases, with 16 bases separating them. Germline loops: CDR1 MDHEN, CDR2 SYDVKM. The CDR3 is CASSRGQPPSPLHF. DNA for the CDR3: TGTGCCAGCAGCCGCGGACAGCCTCCCTCACCCCTCCACTTT. Variable domain in full (rest from reference TRBV28 and TRBJ1-6): DVKVTQSSRYLVKRTGEKVFLECVQDMDHENMFWYRQDPGLGLRLIYFSYDVKMKEKGDIPEGYSVSREKKERFSLILESASTNQTSMYLCASSRGQPPSPLHFGNGTRLTVT.

This clonotype was detected a few times. This chain links TRBV6-1 with TRBJ1-1; D uncertain. The CDR3 consists of 13 residues. The germline V gene has CDR1 MNHNS and CDR2 SASEGT. V was cut by 2 bases and J by 1 base, with 5 bases left in between. The CDR3 nucleotides are TGTGCCAGCAGTGAATCTGAGAACACTGAAGCTTTCTTT. This translates into CASSESENTEAFF.

This clonotype was seen more than once but under ten times. The rearrangement uses TRBV5-1 and TRBJ2-5; TRBD2 agrees at 7 bases. CDR1 and CDR2 from the germline V gene are SGHRS and YFSETQ. This CDR3 is built from 14 residues. The trim removed 1 base at V and 4 bases at J, leaving 4 bases unmatched. The CDR3 DNA follows: TGCGCCAGCAGCTTGAGACAGCGGGGAGAGACCCAGTACTTC. Encoded protein: CASSLRQRGETQYF.

This clonotype was recorded many times. The chain couples TRBV29-1 to TRBJ2-7; D call uncertain. The CDR3 extends over 12 amino acids. The germline V and J ends were trimmed by 3 bases and 6 bases, with 12 bases remaining between them. Germline V CDR1 and CDR2: SQVTM, ANQGSEA. Here the CDR3 DNA reads TGCAGCGTTGAGGGTAGGGTGGGCGAGCAGTACTTC. Translated: CSVEGRVGEQYF.

The CDR3 spells CSARQGVEQPQHF. Here the CDR3 DNA reads TGCAGTGCTAGACAGGGAGTGGAACAGCCCCAGCATTTT. The V call is TRBV20-1, the J call TRBJ1-5, with D possibly being TRBD1 (5 bases). This CDR3 contains 13 residues. V lost 2 bases and J lost 7, with 12 bases in between. Germline V gene sequence: CDR1 DFQATT, CDR2 SNEGSKA (reference sequence).

This clonotype has a count of ten or more. This chain connects TRBV2 to TRBJ2-5; a possible D gene is TRBD1 (5 bases). The CDR3 has 13 residues. Trimming left V 0 bases short and J 7 bases short, with 9 bases between. CDR1 and CDR2 from the germline V gene are SNHLY and FYNNEI. For the CDR3, the DNA is TGTGCCAGCAGTGAAGCGCTTCAGGGGACCCAGTACTTC. Protein product: CASSEALQGTQYF.

This clonotype was observed a handful of times. The J gene is TRBJ1-1, the V gene TRBV9, with D possibly matching TRBD1 (5 bases). Germline V lookup: CDR1 SGDLS, CDR2 YYNGEE. Trimming stripped 4 bases from V and 7 bases from J, with 14 bases between. The CDR3 extends over 13 amino acids. The CDR3 DNA sequence: TGTGCCAGCAGCTCCGAAGGGACCTATGAAGCTTTCTTT. This codes for CASSSEGTYEAFF.

This clonotype has only a few counts. This chain links TRBV20-1 with TRBJ2-7, with 7 bases matching TRBD1. The CDR3 loop spans 13 amino acids. Germline trimming cut 5 bases from V and 1 base from J; bases unmatched to any gene: 5. The V gene's germline CDR1 is DFQATT and CDR2 SNEGSKA (reference sequence). The CDR3 here is CSAGQAGSYEQYV. CDR3 nucleotide sequence: TGCAGTGCTGGACAGGCCGGATCCTACGAGCAGTACGTC.

This rearrangement joins TRBV20-1 to TRBJ2-2; TRBD2 agrees at 13 bases. There are 16 residues in the CDR3. CDR1 is DFQATT and CDR2 is SNEGSKA in the germline V gene (reference sequence). J lost 5 bases, V lost 1 base, and 4 bases had no gene match. DNA for the CDR3: TGCAGTGCTAGAGTGGCGGGACTAGCGGGGACCGGGGAGCTGTTTTTT. It codes for CSARVAGLAGTGELFF.

This clonotype turned up a few times. The rearrangement joins TRBV7-2 to TRBJ2-5; TRBD1 aligns across 10 bases. Germline V CDR1 and CDR2: SGHTA, FQGNSA. V lost 4 bases, J lost 4 bases, and 9 bases stayed unmatched. There are 16 residues in the CDR3. The CDR3 spells CASSSDRGLRGETQYF. DNA for the CDR3: TGTGCCAGCAGCTCCGACAGGGGGCTAAGGGGAGAGACCCAGTACTTC.

The V and J genes are TRBV20-1 and TRBJ2-5; the D gene is possibly TRBD2 (6 bases). Germline V lookup: CDR1 DFQATT, CDR2 SNEGSKA (reference sequence). CDR3 length equals 14 residues. With 3 bases removed from V and 1 base from J, the gap between germline ends came to 12 bases. The DNA of the CDR3 is TGCAGTGCTAGCTCTAGCGCCCCCCAAGAGACCCAGTACTTC. Its translation is CSASSSAPQETQYF.

This CDR3 is CASSDLTGGEQFF. CDR3 sequence (DNA): TGTGCCAGCAGTGACCTAACAGGGGGTGAGCAGTTCTTC. The genes are TRBV6-1 and TRBJ2-1; 8 bases agree with TRBD1. The CDR3 consists of 13 residues. V was pared by 3 bases and J by 9 bases, with 4 bases of the junction left unmatched. The germline gives CDR1 MNHNS, CDR2 SASEGT.

This rearrangement joins TRBV29-1 to TRBJ1-1; 7 nucleotides agree with TRBD1. Germline V gives CDR1 SQVTM, CDR2 ANQGSEA. V was pared by 2 bases and J by 5 bases, with 8 bases of the junction left unmatched. The CDR3 covers 14 residues. The CDR3 sequence is CSVELTGTWTEAFF. CDR3 nucleotide sequence: TGCAGCGTTGAATTGACAGGGACGTGGACTGAAGCTTTCTTT. Full variable domain (missing parts from reference TRBV29-1 and TRBJ1-1): SAVISQKPSRDICQRGTSLTIQCQVDSQVTMMFWYRQQPGQSLTLIATANQGSEATYESGFVIDKFPISRPNLTFSTLTVSNMSPEDSSIYLCSVELTGTWTEAFFGQGTRLTVV.

This clonotype was picked up many times. This chain links TRBV6-5 with TRBJ2-1, with no clear D. CDR1 is MNHEY, CDR2 SVGAGI, per germline. The CDR3 runs to 11 residues. Trimming shortened V by 10 bases and J by 7 bases, and 11 bases separated the two germline ends. The CDR3 protein is CATIRENEQFF. In nucleotides, the CDR3 is TGTGCCACCATTCGAGAAAATGAGCAGTTCTTC.

This CDR3 is CASSLSSGEQYF. The CDR3, as DNA: TGTGCCAGCTCACTTAGCTCGGGCGAGCAGTACTTC. The chain joins TRBV18 to TRBJ2-7; D is unclear. V was trimmed by 4 bases and J by 6 bases, leaving 10 bases between them. The CDR3 totals 12 residues. CDR1 is KGHSH, CDR2 LQKENI, per germline.

The J gene is TRBJ1-2, the V gene TRBV4-3, with D uncertain. Germline V gene data show CDR1 as LGHNA and CDR2 as YSLEER. This CDR3 region has 12 residues. V was cut by 0 bases and J by 8 bases, with 7 bases left in between. CDR3 region: CASSQDGQGYTF. As DNA, the CDR3 is TGCGCCAGCAGCCAAGATGGGCAGGGCTACACCTTC.

This clonotype occurred many times. The chain has TRBV29-1 and TRBJ2-3; 7 positions match TRBD1. The J segment lost 7 bases and the V segment lost 5 bases, leaving 3 bases of the junction unmatched. CDR3 length: 11 residues. CDR1 and CDR2 from the germline V gene are SQVTM and ANQGSEA. The CDR3 is CSVRQGNTQYF. CDR3 DNA sequence: TGCAGCGTTCGACAGGGCAATACGCAGTATTTT.

This clonotype was seen only a few times. This chain connects TRBV24-1 to TRBJ2-3; D might be TRBD2 (5 bases). CDR3 length: 14 residues. V lost 9 bases and J 0 bases, leaving 12 bases between the germline ends. Looked up from germline, CDR1 is KGHDR and CDR2 is SFDVKD. This CDR3 is CATRRGSSTDTQYF. CDR3 in DNA: TGTGCCACCCGACGGGGTTCTAGCACAGATACGCAGTATTTT.

J is TRBJ2-1 and V is TRBV25-1, with TRBD2 identical over 16 bases. This CDR3 has 18 residues. The ends lost 3 bases at V and 8 bases at J; junction bases unmatched: 10. CDR1 is MGHDK, CDR2 SYGVNS, per germline. Here the CDR3 reads CASSEMGLAGGPRDEQFF. CDR3 nucleotide sequence: TGTGCCAGCAGTGAGATGGGACTAGCGGGGGGGCCTAGGGATGAGCAGTTCTTC.